This paragraph covers one T cell receptor beta chain sequence. The antigen is unknown. A TCRbeta library incorporating unique molecular identifiers was prepared. MiXCR, applied by TCRdb to the PCR reads, yields one record per CDR3 protein. The table includes 800,000 to 1,000,000 distinct CDR3 sequences, under 30% detected once. These data originate in a study of T-cell reconstitution after alpha-beta-depleted transplantation in children. Findings of the study overall: As was reported, about two months after transplant, alpha-beta T cells came from several hundred expanded graft clones.

There are 10 residues in the CDR3. The V gene lost 5 bases and the J gene lost 7 bases, with 6 bases spanning the gap. From germline, CDR1 is MNHEY and CDR2 SVGEGT. The J gene is TRBJ2-7, the V gene TRBV6-2 or TRBV6-3; no clear D gene. The specimen was PBMCs, mostly from graft donor cells, collected 360 days after TCRalphabeta/CD19-depleted stem cell transplant. The sequence came from a boy younger than two who had a stem cell transplant for SCID, so the T cells may come from the graft donor. The CDR3 region is CASSMGEQYF. The CDR3 nucleotides are TGTGCCAGCAGTATGGGAGAGCAGTACTTC.